This T cell receptor (beta chain) was found in a study of cytomegalovirus exposure and HLA in healthy donors. This CDR3 spans 16 amino acids. V lost 1 base and J 3 bases, leaving 13 bases between the germline ends. Per germline, CDR1 KGHSH and CDR2 LQKENI. Sequenced by immunoSEQ multiplex PCR; TCRdb stores in-frame clones only, minus some. The table includes some 140,000 clones, 90% detected once. Sample: PBMCs. This receptor was taken from a woman in her 30s in good health and CMV-seropositive. V is TRBV18 and J is TRBJ1-5, with D tentatively TRBD1 (6 bases). The CDR3 nucleotides read TGTGCCAGCTCACCACGGGGGCCAAACCCCAATCAGCCCCAGCATTTT. Its translation: CASSPRGPNPNQPQHF.